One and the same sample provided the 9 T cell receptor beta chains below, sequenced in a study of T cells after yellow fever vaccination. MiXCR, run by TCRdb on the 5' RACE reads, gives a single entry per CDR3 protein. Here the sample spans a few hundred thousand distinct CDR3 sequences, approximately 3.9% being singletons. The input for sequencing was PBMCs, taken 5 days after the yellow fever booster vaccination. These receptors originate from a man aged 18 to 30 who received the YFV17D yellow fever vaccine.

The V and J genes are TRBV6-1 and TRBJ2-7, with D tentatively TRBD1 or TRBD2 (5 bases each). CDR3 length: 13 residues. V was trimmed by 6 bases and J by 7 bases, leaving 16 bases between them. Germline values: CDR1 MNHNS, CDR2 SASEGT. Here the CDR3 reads CASRRDRPGEQYV. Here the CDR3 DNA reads TGTGCCAGCAGGAGGGACCGCCCGGGGGAGCAGTACGTC.

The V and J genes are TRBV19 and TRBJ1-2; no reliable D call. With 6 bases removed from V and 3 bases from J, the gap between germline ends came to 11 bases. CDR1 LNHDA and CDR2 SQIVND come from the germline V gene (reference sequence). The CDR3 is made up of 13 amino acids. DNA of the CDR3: TGTGCCAGTAGGGGATTGACGGACTATGGCTACACCTTC. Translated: CASRGLTDYGYTF.

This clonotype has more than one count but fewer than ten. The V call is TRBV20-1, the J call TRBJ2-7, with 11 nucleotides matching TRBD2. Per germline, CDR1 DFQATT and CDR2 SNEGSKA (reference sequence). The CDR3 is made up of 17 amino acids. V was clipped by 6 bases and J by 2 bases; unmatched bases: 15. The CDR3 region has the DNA TGCAGTGCCGGCCCCCCCCCAGGGACTAGCGGTACCTACGAGCAGTACTTC. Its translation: CSAGPPPGTSGTYEQYF.

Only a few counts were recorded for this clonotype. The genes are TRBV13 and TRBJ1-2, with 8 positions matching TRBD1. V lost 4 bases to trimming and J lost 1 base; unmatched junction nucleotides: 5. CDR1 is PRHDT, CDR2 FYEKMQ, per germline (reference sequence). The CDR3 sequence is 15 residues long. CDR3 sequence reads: CASSSRDRLNYGYTF. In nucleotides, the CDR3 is TGTGCCAGCAGCTCCCGGGACAGGCTTAACTATGGCTACACCTTC.

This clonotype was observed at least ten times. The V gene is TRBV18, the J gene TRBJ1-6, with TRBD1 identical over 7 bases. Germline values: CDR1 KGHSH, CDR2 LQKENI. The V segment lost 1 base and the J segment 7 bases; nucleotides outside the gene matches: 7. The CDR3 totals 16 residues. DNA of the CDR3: TGTGCCAGCTCACCACTAAGGGGACAGAACAATTCACCCCTCCACTTT. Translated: CASSPLRGQNNSPLHF.

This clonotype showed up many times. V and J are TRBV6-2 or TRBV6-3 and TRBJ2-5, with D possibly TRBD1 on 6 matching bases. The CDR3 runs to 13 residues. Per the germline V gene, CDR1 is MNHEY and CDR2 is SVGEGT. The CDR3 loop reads CASHRDTQETQYF. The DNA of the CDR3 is TGTGCTTCACATCGGGACACCCAAGAGACCCAGTACTTC.

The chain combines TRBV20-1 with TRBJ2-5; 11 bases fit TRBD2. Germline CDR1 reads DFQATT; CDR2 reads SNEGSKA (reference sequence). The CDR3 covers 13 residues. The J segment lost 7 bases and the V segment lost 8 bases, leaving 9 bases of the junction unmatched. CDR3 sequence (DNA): TGCAGTCTCCTAGCGGGGGGCCCGGGGACCCAGTACTTC. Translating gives CSLLAGGPGTQYF.

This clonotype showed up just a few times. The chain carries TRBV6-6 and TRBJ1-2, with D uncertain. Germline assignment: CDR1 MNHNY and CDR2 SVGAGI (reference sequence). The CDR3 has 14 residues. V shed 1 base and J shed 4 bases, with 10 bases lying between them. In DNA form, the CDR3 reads TGTGCCAGCAGTTACTTACCTTTTAGCTATGGCTACACCTTC. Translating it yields CASSYLPFSYGYTF.

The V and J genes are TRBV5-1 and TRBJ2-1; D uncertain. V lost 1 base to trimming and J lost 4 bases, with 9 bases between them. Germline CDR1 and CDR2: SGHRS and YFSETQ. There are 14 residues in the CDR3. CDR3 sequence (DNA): TGCGCCAGCAGCTTGCTGGCTGGGTACAATGAGCAGTTCTTC. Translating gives CASSLLAGYNEQFF.